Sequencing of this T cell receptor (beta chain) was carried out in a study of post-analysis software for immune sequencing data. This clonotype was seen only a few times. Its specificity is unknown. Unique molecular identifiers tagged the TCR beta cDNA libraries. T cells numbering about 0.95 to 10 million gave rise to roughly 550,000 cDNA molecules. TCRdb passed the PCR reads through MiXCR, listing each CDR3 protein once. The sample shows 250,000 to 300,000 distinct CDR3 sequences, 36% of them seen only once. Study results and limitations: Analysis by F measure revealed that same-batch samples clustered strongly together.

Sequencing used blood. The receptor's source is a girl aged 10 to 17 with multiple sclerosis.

The CDR3 DNA reads TGTGCCAGCAGCGCCAGCTCTAGCAATCAGCCCCAGCATTTT. Residues: CASSASSSNQPQHF. This chain links TRBV3-1 with TRBJ1-5; D is uncertain. Trimming removed 5 bases at V and 0 bases at J, with 8 bases between. Germline values: CDR1 LGHDT, CDR2 YNNKEL (reference sequence). The CDR3 has 14 amino acids.